The 17 T cell receptor beta chains presented below share a single source sample, sequenced in a study of metastatic and nonmetastatic thyroid tumors. Prior to thyroid surgery, none of the patients had received any treatment. TCRdb reprocessed the PCR reads via MiXCR. Among about 20,000 clones listed, 31% were seen once. Sequenced material: blood. The receptors were gathered from a female donor with papillary thyroid cancer or a benign thyroid nodule (not recorded which). Some clones in this sample may be carry-over from other donors' samples.

Judged by abundance, this clone is medium-sized. V and J are TRBV30 and TRBJ2-2; D gene uncertain. Trimming took 3 bases from V and 7 from J, leaving 9 bases between them. The CDR3 spans 12 residues. Germline V CDR1 and CDR2: GTSNPN, SVGIG (reference sequence). The CDR3 DNA sequence: TGTGCCTGGAGCCGAGGCTACGGGGAGCTGTTTTTT. Its translation: CAWSRGYGELFF.

The V and J genes are TRBV7-3 and TRBJ2-1, with D possibly being TRBD1 or TRBD2 (5 bases each). V lost 3 bases and J 6 bases, leaving 9 bases between the germline ends. The CDR3 has 13 residues. Germline V gene lookup returns CDR1 SGHTA and CDR2 FQGTGA. DNA of the CDR3: TGTGCCAGCAGCTTGGCAGGGACCAATGAGCAGTTCTTC. Its translation is CASSLAGTNEQFF.

This clone was detected many times. The gene calls are TRBV4-1 and TRBJ1-4, with D unresolved. V was cut by 4 bases and J by 10 bases, with 16 bases left in between. The CDR3 has 14 residues. Germline V gives CDR1 MGHRA, CDR2 YSYEKL. CDR3 sequence (DNA): TGCGCCAGCAGCCGGGAGGTGGTTCGGGGAAAACTGTTTTTT. Translation: CASSREVVRGKLFF.

V gene TRBV28 combines with J gene TRBJ2-7, with no clear D. V was cut by 3 bases and J by 2 bases, with 8 bases left in between. Germline V lookup: CDR1 MDHEN, CDR2 SYDVKM. The CDR3 consists of 13 residues. In DNA, the CDR3 is TGTGCCAGCAGTTTGTTAGGTGCCTACGAGCAGTACTTC. It encodes CASSLLGAYEQYF.

The chain uses TRBV4-1 and TRBJ2-7, with a weak D call TRBD1 (5 bases). The CDR3 length is 15 residues. With 0 bases removed from V and 3 bases from J, the gap between germline ends came to 12 bases. Per germline, CDR1 MGHRA and CDR2 YSYEKL. CDR3 sequence reads: CASSQDPGWVYEQYF. The CDR3 DNA follows: TGCGCCAGCAGCCAAGATCCAGGGTGGGTCTACGAGCAGTACTTC.

Sample share makes this clone medium-sized. V gene TRBV19 combines with J gene TRBJ1-6; D not certain. This CDR3 has 13 amino acids. From germline, CDR1 is LNHDA and CDR2 SQIVND (reference sequence). The V end lost 1 base, the J end lost 7 bases, and 5 bases lay between the germline ends. In DNA form, the CDR3 reads TGTGCCAGTAGTATAGCCGGAAATTCACCCCTCCACTTT. Its protein product is CASSIAGNSPLHF.

On this clone: Relative to the germline gene, one junction end is altered; a read error may explain this. CDR3 sequence reads: CSASVSYVQYF. CDR3 DNA sequence: TGCAGTGCTAGCGTGAGCTACGTGCAGTACTTC. The rearrangement uses TRBV20-1 and TRBJ2-7; D call uncertain. This CDR3 is built from 11 residues. CDR1 and CDR2 (germline): DFQATT, SNEGSKA (reference sequence).

Relative to its sample, this clone is medium-sized. V gene TRBV7-9 combines with J gene TRBJ1-3; maybe TRBD1 (6 bases). The CDR3 extends over 14 amino acids. V gave up 5 bases and J gave up 8 bases, with 16 bases separating them. Germline V gives CDR1 SEHNR, CDR2 FQNEAQ (reference sequence). The CDR3, as DNA: TGTGCCAGCAGCGGAGGAGGGGGAGGAGACACCATATATTTT. Translated, it gives CASSGGGGGDTIYF.

This CDR3 is CASSCADISTDTQYF. The CDR3 region has the DNA TGTGCCAGCAGCTGCGCGGATATCTCCACAGATACGCAGTATTTT. This chain uses TRBV13 with TRBJ2-3; the D is unclear. Trimming pared 4 bases from V and 2 bases from J, leaving 13 bases between. There are 15 residues in the CDR3. Germline lookup yields CDR1 PRHDT and CDR2 FYEKMQ (reference sequence). Complete variable domain (other parts from reference TRBV13 and TRBJ2-3): AAGVIQSPRHLIKEKRETATLKCYPIPRHDTVYWYQQGPGQDPQFLISFYEKMQSDKGSIPDRFSAQQFSDYHSELNMSSLELGDSALYFCASSCADISTDTQYFGPGTRLTVL.

This clone is deemed medium-sized (0.01 to 0.1%). V is TRBV6-1 and J is TRBJ1-6, with unresolved D. CDR1 and CDR2 from the germline V gene are MNHNS and SASEGT. This CDR3 has 14 residues. V was trimmed by 6 bases and J by 3 bases, leaving 9 bases between them. CDR3 nucleotide sequence: TGTGCCAGCAGACGGACCGTCTATAATTCACCCCTCCACTTT. It codes for CASRRTVYNSPLHF.

The genes are TRBV5-1 and TRBJ1-2, with D possibly being TRBD1 (5 bases). This CDR3 is 14 amino acids long. Germline-derived CDR1 and CDR2 are SGHRS and YFSETQ. Trimming cost V 2 bases and J 2 bases, with 10 bases left between them. CDR3 residues: CASSFGQGNYGYTF. The CDR3 coding sequence is TGCGCCAGCAGCTTTGGGCAGGGCAACTATGGCTACACCTTC.

CDR3 loop: CASRAGLRFCNEQFF. The CDR3 DNA reads as TGTGCCAGCAGAGCAGGGTTGCGGTTTTGCAATGAGCAGTTCTTC. The chain employs TRBV6-2 or TRBV6-3 and TRBJ2-1; D might be TRBD1 (5 bases). This CDR3 contains 15 residues. Germline CDR1 MNHEY, CDR2 SVGEGT. V was trimmed by 6 bases and J by 6 bases, leaving 18 bases between them.

The genes are TRBV13 and TRBJ2-1; D may be TRBD2 (6 bases). Trimming took off 5 bases at V and 0 bases at J, with 14 bases between the two ends. Germline CDR1 is PRHDT and CDR2 is FYEKMQ (reference sequence). This CDR3 is built from 16 residues. DNA of the CDR3: TGTGCCAGCAGCCCCCGCGGGGCGAGCTCCTACAATGAGCAGTTCTTC. Translation gives CASSPRGASSYNEQFF.

This clone has ten or more counts. This chain uses TRBV6-6 with TRBJ1-3; TRBD1 is a possible D gene (5 bases). The CDR3 is 15 amino acids. Germline values: CDR1 MNHNY, CDR2 SVGAGI (reference sequence). V was trimmed by 3 bases and J by 0 bases, leaving 9 bases between them. The CDR3 region is CASSYIGGSGNTIYF. The CDR3 region has the DNA TGTGCCAGCAGTTATATCGGGGGCTCTGGAAACACCATATATTTT.

This clone was seen ten or more times. The CDR3 protein is CASSEASGGGRTGELFF. Written as DNA, the CDR3 is TGTGCCAGCAGTGAAGCATCCGGGGGAGGGAGGACCGGGGAGCTGTTTTTT. The J gene is TRBJ2-2, the V gene TRBV6-1; 7 bases fit TRBD2. The CDR3 is 17 residues long. The V and J ends lost 0 bases and 5 bases, in that order; junction bases with no gene match: 9. Germline V gene lookup returns CDR1 MNHNS and CDR2 SASEGT.

This clone was recorded many times. This chain connects TRBV7-9 to TRBJ2-3; tentatively, D is TRBD2 (6 bases). Germline lookup yields CDR1 SEHNR and CDR2 FQNEAQ (reference sequence). The CDR3 spans 13 residues. Trimming took 3 bases from V and 6 from J, leaving 10 bases between them. CDR3 coding DNA: TGTGCCAGCAGCTTGGCAGGGAGGGATACGCAGTATTTT. Translated, it gives CASSLAGRDTQYF.

The chain has TRBV11-2 and TRBJ2-7, with TRBD2 matching 7 bases. CDR3 size: 19 residues. J lost 2 bases, V lost 4 bases, and 20 bases had no gene match. Per the germline V gene, CDR1 is SGHAT and CDR2 is FQNNGV. CDR3 DNA sequence: TGTGCCAGCAGCTACTCCCTGGGGAATAGCGGGCTGGGCACCTACGAGCAGTACTTC. Translated, it gives CASSYSLGNSGLGTYEQYF.